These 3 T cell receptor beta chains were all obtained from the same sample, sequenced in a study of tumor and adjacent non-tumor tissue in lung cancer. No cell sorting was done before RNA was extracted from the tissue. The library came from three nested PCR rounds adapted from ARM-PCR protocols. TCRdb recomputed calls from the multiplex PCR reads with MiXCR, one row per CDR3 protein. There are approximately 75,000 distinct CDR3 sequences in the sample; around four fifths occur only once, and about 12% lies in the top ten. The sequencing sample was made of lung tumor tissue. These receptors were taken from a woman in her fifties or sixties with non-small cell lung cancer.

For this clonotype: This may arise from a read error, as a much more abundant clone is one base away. The CDR3 DNA follows: TGTGCCAGCAGTTTTAGTCTGGGCGGGGATGCCAAAAACATTCGGTACTTC. This translates into CASSFSLGGDAKNIRYF. This chain links TRBV28 with TRBJ2-4; possibly TRBD2 for D (6 bases). The CDR3 has 17 residues. Germline V gene sequence: CDR1 MDHEN, CDR2 SYDVKM.

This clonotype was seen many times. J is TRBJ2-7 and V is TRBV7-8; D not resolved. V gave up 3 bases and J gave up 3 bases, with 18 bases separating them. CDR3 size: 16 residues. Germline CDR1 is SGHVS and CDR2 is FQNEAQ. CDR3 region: CASSLGMGLVGYEQYF. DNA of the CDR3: TGTGCCAGCAGCTTGGGGATGGGCCTAGTGGGCTACGAGCAGTACTTC.

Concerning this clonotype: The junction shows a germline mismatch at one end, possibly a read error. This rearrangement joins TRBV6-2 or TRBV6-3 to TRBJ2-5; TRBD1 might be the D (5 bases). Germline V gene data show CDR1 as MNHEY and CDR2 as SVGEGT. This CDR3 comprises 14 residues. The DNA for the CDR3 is TGTGCTAGCAGTTTCTCGAAAGGGGCGGAGACCCAGTACTTC. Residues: CASSFSKGAETQYF.